What follows are 16 T cell receptor beta chains derived from one specimen sequenced in a study of blood T cells in healthy people across ages. Combining a sample-barcoded 5' primer with a J-beta primer mix, a second PCR ran for roughly 7 to 12 cycles. TCRdb reanalysed the 5' RACE reads using MiXCR and keeps one entry per CDR3 protein. Of 1.5 million to 2 million distinct CDR3 sequences listed, around 50% are singletons. The specimen sequenced was blood. The receptor set was obtained from a woman in her thirties or forties in good health.

This chain's CDR3 is CSARGTGEEAYEQYF. The CDR3 DNA reads TGCAGTGCTAGAGGGACAGGGGAGGAGGCCTACGAGCAGTACTTC. The rearrangement uses TRBV20-1 and TRBJ2-7; 9 nucleotides align to TRBD1. The CDR3 totals 15 residues. V shed 1 base and J 2 bases; nucleotides not matched to a gene: 6. Germline V gene data show CDR1 as DFQATT and CDR2 as SNEGSKA (reference sequence).

The chain combines TRBV7-9 with TRBJ2-3; D may be TRBD2 (6 bases). CDR1 SEHNR and CDR2 FQNEAQ come from the germline V gene (reference sequence). The CDR3 contains 15 residues. Trimming took off 5 bases at V and 9 bases at J, with 21 bases between the two ends. The CDR3: CASSPAGTADSTQYF. The CDR3, as DNA: TGTGCCAGCAGCCCCGCCGGGACTGCCGATTCCACGCAGTATTTT.

CDR3 coding DNA: TGTGCCAGCAGTTTCACAATAGCGGGGGAGCAAGAGACCCAGTACTTC. This translates into CASSFTIAGEQETQYF. This chain uses TRBV28 with TRBJ2-5; TRBD2 matches at 9 bases. The trim removed 3 bases at V and 2 bases at J, leaving 7 bases unmatched. The CDR3 spans 16 residues. Germline CDR1 reads MDHEN; CDR2 reads SYDVKM.

The chain has TRBV7-2 and TRBJ2-5, with D perhaps TRBD2 (8 bases). The germline V gene encodes CDR1 SGHTA and CDR2 FQGNSA. The V end lost 10 bases, the J end lost 1 base, and 16 bases lay between the germline ends. This CDR3 comprises 14 residues. CDR3 protein: CATGTAGAQETQYF. The CDR3, as DNA: TGTGCCACAGGGACAGCGGGGGCCCAAGAGACCCAGTACTTC.

CDR3 loop: CASGYQGEFYNEQFF. Written as DNA, the CDR3 is TGTGCCAGCGGCTATCAGGGGGAGTTCTACAATGAGCAGTTCTTC. The chain couples TRBV11-1 to TRBJ2-1; 7 nucleotides align to TRBD1. This CDR3 contains 15 residues. The V and J ends lost 8 bases and 3 bases, in that order; junction bases with no gene match: 10. Germline CDR1 and CDR2: SGHAT and FQDESV (reference sequence). The full variable domain, with the rest looked up from reference TRBV11-1 and TRBJ2-1, is EAEVAQSPRYKITEKSQAVAFWCDPISGHATLYWYRQILGQGPELLVQFQDESVVDDSQLPKDRFSAERLKGVDSTLKIQPAELGDSAMYLCASGYQGEFYNEQFFGPGTRLTVL.

V gene TRBV29-1 combines with J gene TRBJ1-1, with D unclear. CDR1 and CDR2 (germline): SQVTM, ANQGSEA. The CDR3 is made up of 11 amino acids. V shed 6 bases and J shed 1 base, with 6 bases lying between them. CDR3 sequence (DNA): TGCAGCGTAAACAGGAACACTGAAGCTTTCTTT. Residues: CSVNRNTEAFF.

V is TRBV9 and J is TRBJ2-1, with D perhaps being TRBD1 or TRBD2 (5 bases each). V lost 0 bases to trimming and J lost 4 bases, with 14 bases between them. Germline values: CDR1 SGDLS, CDR2 YYNGEE. The length of the CDR3 is 16 residues. As DNA, the CDR3 is TGTGCCAGCAGCGTAGAGGGCTGGGGGATGTACAATGAGCAGTTCTTC. It is translated as CASSVEGWGMYNEQFF.

A note on this clonotype: Its ends do not fully match the called genes, so a read error is possible. CDR3 residues: CSAGDQISGGAGNEQFF. The CDR3 bases are TGCAGTGCTGGAGACCAGATTAGCGGGGGGGCAGGGAATGAGCAGTTCTTC. This rearrangement joins TRBV20-1 to TRBJ2-1; 11 nucleotides line up with TRBD2. Germline V gene lookup returns CDR1 DFQATT and CDR2 SNEGSKA (reference sequence). The CDR3 totals 17 residues.

Only a few counts were recorded for this clonotype. This chain connects TRBV11-2 to TRBJ2-7; 8 bases line up with TRBD2. After removal of 5 bases from V and 4 bases from J, the junction contained 10 bases not matched to a gene. Germline-derived CDR1 and CDR2 are SGHAT and FQNNGV. This CDR3 region has 15 residues. CDR3 protein: CASSQGGGPSYEQYF. The CDR3 coding sequence is TGTGCCAGCAGCCAAGGCGGGGGGCCCTCTTACGAGCAGTACTTC. Complete variable domain (other parts from reference TRBV11-2 and TRBJ2-7): EAGVAQSPRYKIIEKRQSVAFWCNPISGHATLYWYQQILGQGPKLLIQFQNNGVVDDSQLPKDRFSAERLKGVDSTLKIQPAKLEDSAVYLCASSQGGGPSYEQYFGPGTRLTVT.

The sample holds one count of this clonotype. The chain is built from TRBV6-1 and TRBJ2-5; perhaps TRBD2 as D (5 bases). Germline V gene sequence: CDR1 MNHNS, CDR2 SASEGT. The CDR3 length is 15 residues. V lost 1 base and J lost 2, with 11 bases in between. This chain's CDR3 is CASSEVYREQETQYF. CDR3 nucleotides: TGTGCCAGCAGTGAAGTGTATAGGGAGCAAGAGACCCAGTACTTC.

The chain joins TRBV14 to TRBJ2-1; 7 nucleotides align to TRBD1. The CDR3 sequence is 18 residues long. The trim removed 4 bases at V and 3 bases at J, leaving 15 bases unmatched. CDR1 SGHDN and CDR2 FVKESK come from the germline V gene. The CDR3 nucleotides read TGTGCCAGCAGCCCTCCCCTGGCCTGGACAGGCAACTACAATGAGCAGTTCTTC. Translating gives CASSPPLAWTGNYNEQFF. Full variable domain (rest looked up from reference TRBV14 and TRBJ2-1): EAGVTQFPSHSVIEKGQTVTLRCDPISGHDNLYWYRRVMGKEIKFLLHFVKESKQDESGMPNNRFLAERTGGTYSTLKVQPAELEDSGVYFCASSPPLAWTGNYNEQFFGPGTRLTVL.

V usage is TRBV9 and J usage is TRBJ1-1; TRBD1 is a possible D gene (5 bases). This CDR3 has 15 amino acids. Germline V CDR1 and CDR2: SGDLS, YYNGEE. V gave up 1 base and J gave up 3 bases, with 13 bases separating them. CDR3 amino acids: CASSVSPGTDTEAFF. The CDR3 DNA is TGTGCCAGCAGCGTATCTCCGGGGACGGACACTGAAGCTTTCTTT.

The chain has TRBV7-2 and TRBJ2-5; D is undetermined. TRBJ2-7 explains the end of the DNA better; the J call may be wrong. The germline V gene encodes CDR1 SGHTA and CDR2 FQGNSA. This CDR3 comprises 17 residues. The CDR3 DNA sequence: TGTGCCAGCAGCTTAGCGCGGCTACCTCTTAAACTTTACGAGCAGTACTTC. It translates to CASSLARLPLKLYEQYF.

The rearrangement joins TRBV5-1 to TRBJ2-3; 9 positions match TRBD2. With V trimmed by 5 bases and J by 3 bases, 7 bases remained unmatched. Germline V CDR1 and CDR2: SGHRS, YFSETQ. This CDR3 region has 15 residues. CDR3 loop: CASRAPSGVTDTQYF. In nucleotides, the CDR3 is TGCGCCAGCAGGGCGCCTAGCGGGGTAACAGATACGCAGTATTTT.

The chain is built from TRBV24-1 and TRBJ2-6; D perhaps matches TRBD1 (6 bases). The CDR3 has 16 residues. Germline V gene lookup returns CDR1 KGHDR and CDR2 SFDVKD. V lost 5 bases to trimming and J lost 2 bases, with 12 bases between them. The CDR3 DNA reads as TGTGCCACCAGTGGCAGGGGCCCACCTGGGGCCAACGTCCTGACTTTC. Protein: CATSGRGPPGANVLTF.

The gene calls are TRBV6-2 or TRBV6-3 and TRBJ2-1; weak D call: TRBD2 (6 bases). The V gene's germline CDR1 is MNHEY and CDR2 SVGEGT. Between the trimmed V and J ends, which lost 10 bases and 10 bases, there was a span of 17 bases. The CDR3 is 12 amino acids. The CDR3 DNA is TGTGCCACCGGAGGAGGGTTGGGGGAGCAGTTCTTC. Translated: CATGGGLGEQFF.